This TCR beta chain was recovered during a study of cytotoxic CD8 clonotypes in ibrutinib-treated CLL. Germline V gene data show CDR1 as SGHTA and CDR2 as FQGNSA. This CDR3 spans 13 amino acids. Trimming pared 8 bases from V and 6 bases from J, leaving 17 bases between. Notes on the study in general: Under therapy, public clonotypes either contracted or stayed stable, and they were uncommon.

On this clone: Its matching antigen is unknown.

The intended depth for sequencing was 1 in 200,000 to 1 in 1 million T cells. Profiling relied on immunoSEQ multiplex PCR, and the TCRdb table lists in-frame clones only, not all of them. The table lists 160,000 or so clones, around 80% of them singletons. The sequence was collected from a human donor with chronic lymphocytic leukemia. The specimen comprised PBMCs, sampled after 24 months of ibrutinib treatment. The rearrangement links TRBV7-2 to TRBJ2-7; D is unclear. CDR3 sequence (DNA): TGTGCCAGCGCTGTTCAAAGTGGATCCGAGCAGTACTTC. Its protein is CASAVQSGSEQYF. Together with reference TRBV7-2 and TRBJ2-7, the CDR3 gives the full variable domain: GAGVSQSPSNKVTEKGKDVELRCDPISGHTALYWYRQSLGQGLEFLIYFQGNSAPDKSGLPSDRFSAERTGGSVSTLTIQRTQQEDSAVYLCASAVQSGSEQYFGPGTRLTVT.